This entry lists 28 T cell receptor beta chains sequenced from one sample in a study of spatial heterogeneity in lung cancer. The time point here: sample taken at primary tumor resection. TCRdb called the 5' RACE reads again in MiXCR, with one record for every CDR3 protein. The table lists under 85,000 distinct CDR3 sequences, about 8.5% of them singletons. Source: PBMCs, taken at surgery. The origin of the receptors is a male donor with early-stage non-small cell lung cancer.

This clonotype was seen more than once but under ten times. The V call is TRBV19, the J call TRBJ2-1; D not certain. V was trimmed by 11 bases and J by 4 bases, leaving 9 bases between them. The germline CDR1 and CDR2 sequences are LNHDA and SQIVND (reference sequence). The CDR3 loop spans 11 amino acids. The CDR3: CASKVYNEQFF. CDR3 sequence (DNA): TGTGCCTCGAAAGTATACAATGAGCAGTTCTTC.

This clonotype was detected a few times. The J gene is TRBJ1-5, the V gene TRBV12-3 or TRBV12-4, with a weak D call TRBD1 (6 bases). This CDR3 has 15 amino acids. Trimming removed 3 bases at V and 3 bases at J, with 12 bases between. CDR3 DNA: TGTGCCAGCAGTTTCATGGGGGCGTCCAATCAGCCCCAGCATTTT. Protein sequence: CASSFMGASNQPQHF.

This clonotype was counted between two and nine times. The chain links TRBV7-8 to TRBJ1-2; D possibly corresponds to TRBD1 (6 bases). Germline V lookup: CDR1 SGHVS, CDR2 FQNEAQ. CDR3 size: 14 residues. V lost 6 bases and J lost 4, with 15 bases in between. The CDR3 sequence: CASRPQQGSYGYTF. DNA for the CDR3: TGTGCCAGCAGACCCCAACAGGGCTCCTATGGCTACACCTTC.

In its sample, this clonotype was seen a few times. This rearrangement joins TRBV6-6 to TRBJ1-2; the D gene is possibly TRBD1 (6 bases). V lost 7 bases to trimming and J lost 4 bases, with 10 bases between them. The CDR3 extends over 12 amino acids. Germline CDR1 reads MNHNY; CDR2 reads SVGAGI (reference sequence). CDR3 residues: CASNRGPYGYTF. DNA for the CDR3: TGTGCCAGCAACCGGGGGCCCTATGGCTACACCTTC.

This clonotype was seen at least ten times. The genes are TRBV6-1 and TRBJ2-3; 9 nucleotides align to TRBD2. The CDR3 has 14 residues. J lost 2 bases, V lost 6 bases, and 3 bases had no gene match. Germline V gene data show CDR1 as MNHNS and CDR2 as SASEGT. The CDR3 here is CASRRLADTDTQYF. CDR3 sequence (DNA): TGTGCCAGCAGAAGACTAGCGGACACAGATACGCAGTATTTT.

The rearrangement joins TRBV7-6 to TRBJ2-7; D call uncertain. The CDR3 extends over 11 amino acids. The germline V gene encodes CDR1 SGHVS and CDR2 FNYEAQ. Trimming stripped 8 bases from V and 3 bases from J, with 8 bases between. CDR3 in DNA: TGTGCCAGCGCCTCCGGCTACGAGCAGTACTTC. Translating gives CASASGYEQYF.

This clonotype was observed a handful of times. The chain links TRBV30 to TRBJ1-2, with a weak D call TRBD1 (6 bases). The V gene lost 1 base and the J gene lost 1 base, with 13 bases spanning the gap. Germline-derived CDR1 and CDR2 are GTSNPN and SVGIG (reference sequence). This CDR3 contains 15 residues. CDR3 region: CAWSANRALNYGYTF. The CDR3 nucleotides read TGTGCCTGGAGTGCAAACAGGGCTCTTAACTATGGCTACACCTTC.

The chain combines TRBV5-8 with TRBJ2-3; D unclear. With 1 base removed from V and 2 bases from J, the gap between germline ends came to 8 bases. From germline, CDR1 is SGHTS and CDR2 YDEGEE. This CDR3 contains 14 residues. The CDR3 loop reads CASSLSHFTDTQYF. The DNA for the CDR3 is TGTGCCAGCAGCTTGTCCCACTTCACAGATACGCAGTATTTT.

The chain carries TRBV6-2 or TRBV6-3 and TRBJ2-3, with 7 bases lining up with TRBD1. J gave up 0 bases and V 6 bases, and 3 bases lay outside the gene matches. CDR1 MNHEY and CDR2 SVGEGT come from the germline V gene. The CDR3 loop spans 14 amino acids. The CDR3 DNA reads TGTGCCAGCAGGGACAGGACTAGCACAGATACGCAGTATTTT. It translates to CASRDRTSTDTQYF.

This clonotype was counted ten times or more. The gene calls are TRBV19 and TRBJ2-5; 8 bases are a match to TRBD2. The CDR3 totals 14 residues. Germline CDR1 is LNHDA and CDR2 is SQIVND (reference sequence). The J segment lost 5 bases and the V segment lost 6 bases, leaving 8 bases of the junction unmatched. The DNA for the CDR3 is TGTGCCAGTAGGACCCTAGCGGGCGGTGAGACCCAGTACTTC. Translated, it gives CASRTLAGGETQYF.

This clonotype has at least ten counts. The rearrangement uses TRBV9 and TRBJ2-1, with TRBD2 as a possible D gene (6 bases). Deletions cut 2 bases from V and 8 bases from J, with 20 bases between. The germline V gene encodes CDR1 SGDLS and CDR2 YYNGEE. The CDR3 contains 16 residues. The CDR3 spells CASSVSTGVLYDEQFF. As DNA, the CDR3 is TGTGCCAGCAGCGTCTCGACGGGAGTATTATACGATGAGCAGTTCTTC. The full variable domain, its missing parts supplied by reference TRBV9 and TRBJ2-1, is DSGVTQTPKHLITATGQRVTLRCSPRSGDLSVYWYQQSLDQGLQFLIQYYNGEERAKGNILERFSAQQFPDLHSELNLSSLELGDSALYFCASSVSTGVLYDEQFFGPGTRLTVL.

This clonotype showed up just a few times. The CDR3 spells CASSPWEQSYEQYF. The CDR3 bases are TGCGCCAGCAGCCCTTGGGAACAGTCCTACGAGCAGTACTTC. The V and J genes are TRBV4-1 and TRBJ2-7; D is unclear. This CDR3 spans 14 amino acids. Germline V gene lookup returns CDR1 MGHRA and CDR2 YSYEKL. Trimming stripped 4 bases from V and 1 base from J, with 11 bases between.

This clonotype turned up a few times. This rearrangement joins TRBV5-1 to TRBJ2-3, with D possibly being TRBD1 (5 bases). This CDR3 comprises 14 residues. V gave up 0 bases and J gave up 3 bases, with 8 bases separating them. Germline V gives CDR1 SGHRS, CDR2 YFSETQ. DNA for the CDR3: TGCGCCAGCAGCTTGGACAGGCCTACAGATACGCAGTATTTT. Protein: CASSLDRPTDTQYF.

CDR3 DNA: TGCGCCAGCAGCTTGGGTATCGACGTTAACTATGGCTACACCTTC. This codes for CASSLGIDVNYGYTF. The chain links TRBV5-1 to TRBJ1-2; D is ambiguous. Germline CDR1 reads SGHRS; CDR2 reads YFSETQ. V was clipped by 0 bases and J by 1 base, with 10 bases between them. The CDR3 spans 15 residues.

This CDR3 reads CASSLGLSTDTQYF. For the CDR3, the DNA is TGTGCCAGCAGCCTTGGACTCAGCACAGATACGCAGTATTTT. The rearrangement uses TRBV7-2 and TRBJ2-3; possibly TRBD2 for D (5 bases). Trimming took 5 bases from V and 0 from J, leaving 9 bases between them. The CDR3 is 14 amino acids. The germline V gene encodes CDR1 SGHTA and CDR2 FQGNSA. Full variable domain (rest looked up from reference TRBV7-2 and TRBJ2-3): GAGVSQSPSNKVTEKGKDVELRCDPISGHTALYWYRQSLGQGLEFLIYFQGNSAPDKSGLPSDRFSAERTGGSVSTLTIQRTQQEDSAVYLCASSLGLSTDTQYFGPGTRLTVL.

This sequence joins TRBV5-1 and TRBJ2-7; 8 bases are shared with TRBD2. This CDR3 comprises 14 residues. Germline V gene lookup returns CDR1 SGHRS and CDR2 YFSETQ. V shed 2 bases, J shed 6 bases, and the junction held 7 bases outside the gene matches. The DNA of the CDR3 is TGCGCCAGCAGCTTTGGTAGCGGGAATGGCGAGCAGTACTTC. Translating gives CASSFGSGNGEQYF. Using reference TRBV5-1 and TRBJ2-7 for the parts outside the CDR3, the full variable domain is KAGVTQTPRYLIKTRGQQVTLSCSPISGHRSVSWYQQTPGQGLQFLFEYFSETQRNKGNFPGRFSGRQFSNSRSEMNVSTLELGDSALYLCASSFGSGNGEQYFGPGTRLTVT.

This clonotype came up many times. This rearrangement joins TRBV5-4 to TRBJ2-5; 8 bases match TRBD1. Germline V gene data show CDR1 as SGHNT and CDR2 as YYREEE (reference sequence). The CDR3 totals 16 residues. The trim removed 4 bases at V and 2 bases at J, leaving 10 bases unmatched. CDR3 DNA sequence: TGTGCCAGCAGCCAGAGACAGGGGACGTGGCAAGAGACCCAGTACTTC. Residues: CASSQRQGTWQETQYF.

This clonotype was picked up many times. The CDR3 protein is CASSRRDTYTEAFF. Here the CDR3 DNA reads TGTGCCAGCAGCCGCCGGGACACATACACTGAAGCTTTCTTT. This sequence joins TRBV4-2 and TRBJ1-1; D may be TRBD1 (6 bases). The CDR3 extends over 14 amino acids. V was cut by 4 bases and J by 3 bases, with 12 bases left in between. The V gene's germline CDR1 is LGHNA and CDR2 YNFKEQ.

This clonotype appeared many times. The CDR3 DNA reads TGCGCCAGTGCCGAGGCAGGGGAGGGGGAGCAGTACTTC. Its translation is CASAEAGEGEQYF. The chain carries TRBV5-1 and TRBJ2-7; D is possibly TRBD2 (7 bases). Trimming shortened V by 8 bases and J by 7 bases, and 19 bases separated the two germline ends. Germline CDR1 and CDR2: SGHRS and YFSETQ. The CDR3 loop spans 13 amino acids.

This chain links TRBV20-1 with TRBJ2-3; 7 nucleotides line up with TRBD2. Germline loops: CDR1 DFQATT, CDR2 SNEGSKA (reference sequence). This CDR3 is built from 14 residues. V lost 5 bases and J lost 5; bases outside the gene matches: 10. The CDR3 DNA is TGCAGTGCTCGTGGCGGGAGAGGCGAAGATACGCAGTATTTT. Translation gives CSARGGRGEDTQYF.

V usage is TRBV7-3 and J usage is TRBJ2-1; 7 nucleotides agree with TRBD2. Trimming took 4 bases from V and 2 from J; bases not matched to a gene: 8. The CDR3 length is 16 residues. CDR1 and CDR2 from the germline V gene are SGHTA and FQGTGA. The CDR3 protein is CASSSLGGRAYNEQFF. Here the CDR3 DNA reads TGTGCCAGCAGCTCCCTGGGAGGGAGGGCCTACAATGAGCAGTTCTTC. Using reference TRBV7-3 and TRBJ2-1 for the parts outside the CDR3, the full variable domain is GAGVSQTPSNKVTEKGKYVELRCDPISGHTALYWYRQSLGQGPEFLIYFQGTGAADDSGLPNDRFFAVRPEGSVSTLKIQRTERGDSAVYLCASSSLGGRAYNEQFFGPGTRLTVL.

The chain carries TRBV5-1 and TRBJ2-7, with a possible D match to TRBD1 (5 bases). Germline lookup yields CDR1 SGHRS and CDR2 YFSETQ. This CDR3 region has 14 residues. The V end lost 2 bases, the J end lost 0 bases, and 9 bases lay between the germline ends. For the CDR3, the DNA is TGCGCCAGCAGCTTAGACAGAGCCTCCTACGAGCAGTACTTC. This codes for CASSLDRASYEQYF.

The chain has TRBV20-1 and TRBJ1-2; TRBD1 agrees at 8 bases. Unmatched junction bases numbered 8, after V lost 3 bases and J lost 5 bases. The length of the CDR3 is 14 residues. The germline V gene has CDR1 DFQATT and CDR2 SNEGSKA (reference sequence). CDR3 region: CSASEGQGGYGYTF. The CDR3 DNA follows: TGCAGTGCTAGTGAAGGACAGGGAGGGTATGGCTACACCTTC.

In its sample, this clonotype was seen many times. The chain joins TRBV4-1 to TRBJ2-7; 8 positions match TRBD1. CDR3 length: 16 residues. J gave up 7 bases and V 2 bases, and 13 bases lay outside the gene matches. Germline CDR1 reads MGHRA; CDR2 reads YSYEKL. The CDR3 loop is CASSQSLDRGVREQYF. The CDR3 coding sequence is TGCGCCAGCAGCCAATCCCTAGACAGGGGAGTTCGGGAGCAGTACTTC.

This clonotype was recorded many times. J is TRBJ1-5 and V is TRBV12-3 or TRBV12-4; no clear D gene. With 2 bases removed from V and 2 bases from J, the gap between germline ends came to 10 bases. This CDR3 contains 15 residues. Written as DNA, the CDR3 is TGTGCCAGCAGTTTAAGAGGATGGGGCAATCAGCCCCAGCATTTT. Translated, it gives CASSLRGWGNQPQHF.

The chain links TRBV19 to TRBJ1-4; the D gene is possibly TRBD1 (5 bases). Per germline, CDR1 LNHDA and CDR2 SQIVND (reference sequence). V lost 9 bases to trimming and J lost 0 bases, with 14 bases between them. The CDR3 loop spans 15 amino acids. This chain's CDR3 is CARTGHASTNEKLFF. CDR3 coding DNA: TGTGCCAGGACTGGACACGCCTCAACTAATGAAAAACTGTTTTTT.

The chain carries TRBV10-3 and TRBJ2-1; D possibly corresponds to TRBD1 (6 bases). The V gene's germline CDR1 is ENHRY and CDR2 SYGVKD. This CDR3 contains 12 residues. Trimming left V 4 bases short and J 6 bases short, with 7 bases between. CDR3 sequence reads: CAISGGGNEQFF. The CDR3 nucleotides are TGTGCCATCAGTGGAGGGGGCAATGAGCAGTTCTTC.

The rearrangement joins TRBV20-1 to TRBJ1-1; possible D gene TRBD1, 6 bases. Trimming removed 1 base from V and 3 bases from J, with 12 bases in between. CDR1 is DFQATT and CDR2 is SNEGSKA in the germline V gene (reference sequence). This CDR3 contains 14 residues. Here the CDR3 reads CSARGGQRDTEAFF. CDR3 coding DNA: TGCAGTGCTAGAGGCGGACAGAGGGACACTGAAGCTTTCTTT.